The 8 T cell receptor beta chains presented below share a single source sample, sequenced in a study of beta chain features in type 1 diabetes. Every bit of the isolated RNA underwent reverse transcription, so sequencing read expressed TCRB transcripts. The method was immunoSEQ multiplex PCR; TCRdb's version includes in-frame clones alone and lacks a portion of them. In the table there are around 240,000 clones, under 70% of which are singletons. Material for sequencing was naive CD4+ T cells from blood. The receptor source for this set is a man aged 25-45 years in good health.

This chain uses TRBV30 with TRBJ2-5, with 7 bases lining up with TRBD2. Germline CDR1 reads GTSNPN; CDR2 reads SVGIG (reference sequence). Trimming took 3 bases from V and 2 from J; bases not matched to a gene: 9. The CDR3 contains 15 residues. CDR3 sequence reads: CAWSLQLARQETQYF. In DNA form, the CDR3 reads TGTGCCTGGAGCCTACAACTAGCGCGTCAAGAGACCCAGTACTTC.

Of note for this clone: Within the sample, other DNA sequences also encode this same CDR3. The chain joins TRBV29-1 to TRBJ1-1; D is ambiguous. The germline V gene encodes CDR1 SQVTM and CDR2 ANQGSEA. Trimming took off 3 bases at V and 4 bases at J, with 3 bases between the two ends. The CDR3 extends over 10 amino acids. The chain's CDR3 is CSVDGTEAFF. The DNA of the CDR3 is TGCAGCGTTGATGGCACTGAAGCTTTCTTT.

The table lists this clone with a few counts. The rearrangement joins TRBV29-1 to TRBJ2-1; 11 bases are shared with TRBD1. CDR3 length: 12 residues. Looked up from germline, CDR1 is SQVTM and CDR2 is ANQGSEA. J lost 7 bases, V lost 6 bases, and 2 bases had no gene match. The CDR3 bases are TGCAGCGTGGACAGGGGGCGTAATGAGCAGTTCTTC. Residues: CSVDRGRNEQFF.

The rearrangement uses TRBV30 and TRBJ2-1, with 12 bases aligning to TRBD2. V dropped 8 bases and J dropped 10; count of bases not matched to a gene: 12. Germline V lookup: CDR1 GTSNPN, CDR2 SVGIG (reference sequence). This CDR3 has 14 residues. CDR3 in amino acids: CARTPSGGASEQFF. In nucleotides, the CDR3 is TGTGCCCGAACCCCTAGCGGGGGGGCGTCGGAGCAGTTCTTC.

The chain links TRBV30 to TRBJ1-2; 9 bases map to TRBD1. In germline, CDR1 is GTSNPN, CDR2 SVGIG (reference sequence). The V gene end was trimmed by 2 bases and the J gene end by 3 bases; junction bases not matched to a gene: 4. CDR3 length equals 14 residues. CDR3 in DNA: TGTGCCTGGAGTAGGGACAGGGTCGACTATGGCTACACCTTC. Translating gives CAWSRDRVDYGYTF.

J is TRBJ2-3 and V is TRBV7-2; TRBD1 or TRBD2 may be the D gene (6 bases each). Germline V gene lookup returns CDR1 SGHTA and CDR2 FQGNSA. CDR3 length equals 15 residues. The germline V and J ends were trimmed by 0 bases and 5 bases, with 12 bases remaining between them. For the CDR3, the DNA is TGTGCCAGCAGCTTAGCCGGGGGCAGCCTAGATACGCAGTATTTT. This encodes CASSLAGGSLDTQYF.

V gene TRBV30 combines with J gene TRBJ2-7; tentatively, D is TRBD1 or TRBD2 (5 bases each). V shed 5 bases and J shed 6 bases, with 17 bases lying between them. CDR3 length: 13 residues. The germline gives CDR1 GTSNPN, CDR2 SVGIG (reference sequence). CDR3 DNA sequence: TGTGCCTGGGGGACCCTCCCGGGCAGCGAGCAGTACTTC. Residues: CAWGTLPGSEQYF.

The chain links TRBV2 to TRBJ1-1, with D uncertain. The V and J ends lost 0 bases and 4 bases respectively, with 6 bases between them. CDR3 length: 13 residues. Germline V gene sequence: CDR1 SNHLY, CDR2 FYNNEI. The CDR3 sequence: CASSEALGTEAFF. The CDR3, as DNA: TGTGCCAGCAGTGAAGCGCTAGGCACTGAAGCTTTCTTT.